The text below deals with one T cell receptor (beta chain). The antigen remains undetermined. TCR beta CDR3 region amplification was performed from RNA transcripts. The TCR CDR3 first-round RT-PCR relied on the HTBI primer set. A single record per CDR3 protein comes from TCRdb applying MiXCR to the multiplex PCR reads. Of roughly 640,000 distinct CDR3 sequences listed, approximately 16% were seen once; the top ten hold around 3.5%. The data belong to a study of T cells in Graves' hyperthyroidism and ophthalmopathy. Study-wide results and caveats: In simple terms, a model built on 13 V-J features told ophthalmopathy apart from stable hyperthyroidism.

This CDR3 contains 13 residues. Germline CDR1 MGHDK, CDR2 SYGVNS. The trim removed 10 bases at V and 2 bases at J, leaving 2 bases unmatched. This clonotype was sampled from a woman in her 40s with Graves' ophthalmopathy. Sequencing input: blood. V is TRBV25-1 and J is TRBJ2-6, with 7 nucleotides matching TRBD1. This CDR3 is CATGGAGANVLTF. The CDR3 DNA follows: TGTGCCACAGGGGGAGCTGGGGCCAACGTCCTGACTTTC. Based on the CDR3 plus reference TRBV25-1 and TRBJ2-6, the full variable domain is EADIYQTPRYLVIGTGKKITLECSQTMGHDKMYWYQQDPGMELHLIHYSYGVNSTEKGDLSSESTVSRIRTEHFPLTLESARPSHTSQYLCATGGAGANVLTFGAGSRLTVL.